This T cell receptor beta chain comes out of a study of glioma-infiltrating T cells after dendritic cell vaccination. The overall study: Treatment, given 2003 to 2012, was autologous tumor lysate-pulsed dendritic cell vaccination.

Study outcomes and limitations: Few patients contributed both blood and tumor specimens.

Losses at the gene ends were 7 bases for V and 6 bases for J; bases not matched to a gene: 10. This CDR3 is 15 amino acids long. Germline values: CDR1 ENHRY, CDR2 SYGVKD. Libraries were prepared by immunoSEQ multiplex PCR; TCRdb keeps only in-frame clonotypes and omits some of them. The sample records roughly 100,000 clones, more than 80% being singletons. As for this clone: Antigen: not known.

Sequencing was performed on blood, taken before dendritic cell vaccination. This clonotype originated in a human donor with glioblastoma. The chain is built from TRBV10-3 and TRBJ2-3; TRBD2 aligns across 10 bases. Written as DNA, the CDR3 is TGTGCCATCACCCTAAGCGGGGGGGCAAGGGATACGCAGTATTTT. Protein sequence: CAITLSGGARDTQYF.